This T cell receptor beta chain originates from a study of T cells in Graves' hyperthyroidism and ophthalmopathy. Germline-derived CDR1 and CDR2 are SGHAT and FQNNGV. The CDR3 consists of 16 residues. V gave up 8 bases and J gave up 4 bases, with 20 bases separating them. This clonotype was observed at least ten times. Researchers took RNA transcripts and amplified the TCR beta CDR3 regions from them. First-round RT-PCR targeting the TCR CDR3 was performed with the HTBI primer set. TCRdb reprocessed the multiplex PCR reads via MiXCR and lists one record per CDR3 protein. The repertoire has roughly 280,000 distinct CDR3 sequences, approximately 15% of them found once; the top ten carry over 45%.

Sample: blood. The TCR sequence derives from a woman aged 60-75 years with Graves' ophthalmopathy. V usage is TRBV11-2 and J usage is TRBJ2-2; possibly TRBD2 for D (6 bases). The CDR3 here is CASEPGGRGGTGELFF. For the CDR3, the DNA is TGTGCCAGCGAGCCCGGAGGGCGGGGAGGCACCGGGGAGCTGTTTTTT.